A selection of T cell receptor beta chains follows, all from one sample in a study of cytomegalovirus exposure and HLA in healthy donors. The table came from immunoSEQ multiplex PCR; TCRdb's copy has only in-frame clones and leaves some out. The sample lists 150,000 to 200,000 clones, roughly three quarters seen once, with 9.7% in the top ten. Sequenced: PBMCs. Receptors originate from a man aged 18 to 29 in good health and CMV-seropositive. Both conserved end residues are part of each CDR3. The D gene is left open where the match is weak. A row's size may be missing; if present it is once, few, many or a size class.

d_call	v_call	j_call	clone_size	cdr3_aa	cdr3_nt
TRBD2	TRBV7-3	TRBJ2-1	few	CASSSPQRGAHNEQFF	TGTGCCAGCAGCTCCCCCCAGCGGGGGGCTCACAATGAGCAGTTCTTC
.	TRBV4-3	TRBJ1-6	.	CASSQRGSRGASPLHF	TGCGCCAGCAGCCAGAGAGGATCACGGGGGGCCTCACCCCTCCACTTT
.	TRBV19	TRBJ1-4	.	CASSTTGGPLRKLFF	TGTGCCAGTAGTACCACGGGGGGCCCACTGCGAAAACTGTTTTTT
.	TRBV30	TRBJ2-7	.	CAWRGFDSARSSYEQYF	TGTGCCTGGAGGGGATTCGACAGTGCGAGGAGCTCCTACGAGCAGTACTTC
.	TRBV27	TRBJ1-4	.	CASSRRTATNEKLFF	TGTGCCAGCAGCCGTCGGACTGCAACTAATGAAAAACTGTTTTTT
TRBD1	TRBV11-2	TRBJ2-7	few	CASSLDRVSYEQYF	TGTGCCAGCAGCCTAGACAGGGTATCCTACGAGCAGTACTTC
TRBD1	TRBV5-4	TRBJ1-1	.	CASSTGQGGAEAFF	TGTGCCAGCAGCACGGGACAGGGGGGTGCTGAAGCTTTCTTT
TRBD2	TRBV27	TRBJ2-7	.	CASSPHRLAGGTYEQYF	TGTGCCAGCAGTCCCCACCGACTAGCGGGAGGTACCTACGAGCAGTACTTC
TRBD1	TRBV6-5	TRBJ1-3	.	CASSLTGTGGNTIYF	TGTGCCAGCAGTTTAACCGGGACAGGGGGAAACACCATATATTTT
TRBD1	TRBV7-2	TRBJ2-7	.	CASSRTGNSYEQYF	TGTGCCAGCAGCCGGACAGGGAACTCCTACGAGCAGTACTTC
TRBD1	TRBV28	TRBJ2-7	.	CASSRTGTGGYDEQYF	TGTGCCAGCAGTCGAACCGGGACAGGGGGCTACGACGAGCAGTACTTC
.	TRBV19	TRBJ2-7	.	CASTRSSDIYEQYF	TGTGCCAGTACCCGGAGTAGCGATATCTACGAGCAGTACTTC
.	TRBV6-6	TRBJ2-5	.	CASSYLATQETQYF	TGTGCCAGCAGTTACTTAGCCACGCAAGAGACCCAGTACTTC
TRBD1	TRBV12-5	TRBJ1-5	.	CASGLVFGGDRGNQPQHF	TGTGCTAGTGGTTTGGTATTCGGAGGAGACAGGGGGAATCAGCCCCAGCATTTT
TRBD1	TRBV4-3	TRBJ2-7	few	CASSRGTGDEQYF	TGCGCCAGCAGCCGCGGGACAGGGGACGAGCAGTACTTC
TRBD1	TRBV2	TRBJ1-5	.	CASSERTGSYGQPQHF	TGTGCCAGCAGTGAAAGGACAGGGTCGTACGGACAGCCCCAGCATTTT
TRBD2	TRBV5-8	TRBJ2-2	.	CASSQLSGSVTGELFF	TGTGCCAGCAGCCAATTAAGCGGGAGTGTCACCGGGGAGCTGTTTTTT
.	TRBV2	TRBJ2-6	.	CASTGLVSGANVLTF	TGTGCCAGCACGGGGTTGGTTTCTGGGGCCAACGTCCTGACTTTC
TRBD1	TRBV7-9	TRBJ2-7	few	CASSLQGDYEQYF	TGTGCCAGCAGCTTACAGGGGGACTACGAGCAGTACTTC
TRBD2	TRBV6-5	TRBJ2-3	.	CASQLGRGDPDTQYF	TGTGCCAGCCAGTTAGGGCGGGGGGACCCAGATACGCAGTATTTT
.	TRBV7-2	TRBJ1-2	.	CASTPGRAIGYTF	TGTGCCAGCACCCCCGGCAGGGCGATTGGCTACACCTTC
.	TRBV7-2	TRBJ1-1	.	CASSLAVTEFEAFF	TGTGCCAGCAGCTTAGCTGTAACAGAGTTTGAAGCTTTCTTT
TRBD1	TRBV6-1	TRBJ2-3	.	CASSDRWDRVTDTQYF	TGTGCCAGCAGTGACCGTTGGGACAGGGTCACAGATACGCAGTATTTT
.	TRBV9	TRBJ2-2	.	CASSAGHGELFF	TGTGCCAGCAGCGCGGGACACGGGGAGCTGTTTTTT
.	TRBV4-2	TRBJ2-5	.	CASSQVNPTRRGETQYF	TGTGCCAGCAGCCAAGTTAATCCGACTAGGCGGGGAGAGACCCAGTACTTC
.	TRBV19	TRBJ1-1	.	CASSFMELNTEAFF	TGTGCCAGTAGTTTCATGGAGCTGAACACTGAAGCTTTCTTT
TRBD2	TRBV2	TRBJ2-1	.	CASGEEREGIFF	TGTGCCAGCGGGGAGGAGCGGGAGGGCATCTTCTTC
.	TRBV10-3	TRBJ1-3	.	CAITKGGNPGNTIYF	TGTGCCATCACTAAGGGGGGGAACCCTGGAAACACCATATATTTT
.	TRBV5-1	TRBJ2-6	few	CASRVSSGANGLTF	TGCGCCAGCAGGGTGAGCTCTGGGGCCAACGGCCTGACTTTC
.	TRBV9	TRBJ2-7	few	CASSVGQLAYEQYF	TGTGCCAGCAGCGTAGGGCAGCTAGCCTACGAGCAGTACTTC
.	TRBV6-5	TRBJ1-5	.	CASSPGGGYQPQHF	TGTGCCAGCAGCCCGGGCGGGGGGTATCAGCCCCAGCATTTT
.	TRBV14	TRBJ1-1	.	CASSQTGSYTEAFF	TGTGCCAGCAGCCAGACAGGCTCCTACACTGAAGCTTTCTTT
.	TRBV29-1	TRBJ2-7	.	CSVRGSSYEQYF	TGCAGCGTAAGGGGGAGCTCCTACGAGCAGTACTTC
TRBD2	TRBV5-8	TRBJ2-3	.	CASSLGAGGSTDTQYF	TGTGCCAGCAGCTTGGGGGCGGGAGGTAGCACAGATACGCAGTATTTT
TRBD2	TRBV4-1	TRBJ2-7	once	CASSQDGGYYEQYF	TGCGCCAGCAGCCAAGACGGGGGGTACTACGAGCAGTACTTC
TRBD1	TRBV7-9	TRBJ1-1	.	CASSLGRGAEAFF	TGTGCCAGCAGCTTAGGCAGGGGGGCTGAAGCTTTCTTT
.	TRBV10-3	TRBJ2-7	once	CTISESGRGGYEQYF	TGTACCATCAGTGAGTCGGGTAGGGGGGGTTACGAGCAGTACTTC
TRBD2	TRBV27	TRBJ2-7	.	CASSGTSGSYEQYF	TGTGCCAGCAGTGGGACTAGCGGGAGCTACGAGCAGTACTTC
.	TRBV6-1	TRBJ1-6	.	CASSEAGGGSSPLHF	TGTGCCAGCAGTGAAGCAGGCGGGGGAAGTTCACCCCTCCACTTT
TRBD1	TRBV6-5	TRBJ2-3	.	CASSTDRASSTQYF	TGTGCCAGCAGTACTGACAGGGCATCAAGCACGCAGTATTTT
.	TRBV7-8	TRBJ2-1	.	CASSLDWVDNEQFF	TGTGCCAGCAGCTTGGACTGGGTTGACAATGAGCAGTTCTTC
TRBD2	TRBV4-1	TRBJ2-1	.	CASSPQSGGETSGTGNEQFF	TGCGCCAGCAGCCCCCAGTCGGGGGGAGAGACTAGCGGGACTGGAAATGAGCAGTTCTTC
.	TRBV6-5	TRBJ2-3	.	CASRETGSADTQYF	TGTGCCAGCAGGGAAACAGGGAGCGCAGATACGCAGTATTTT
.	TRBV28	TRBJ2-7	.	CASRAGDYEQYF	TGTGCCAGCAGGGCAGGGGACTACGAGCAGTACTTC
.	TRBV4-2	TRBJ1-5	.	CASSQQVIDQPQHF	TGTGCCAGCAGCCAACAGGTGATAGATCAGCCCCAGCATTTT